The rows below give T cell receptor beta chains drawn from one sample of a study of shared clonotypes between healthy human individuals. Measured with immunoSEQ multiplex PCR; TCRdb has only the in-frame clones, and not every one. The table includes 2 million to 2.5 million clones, approximately 95% detected once. Input material: naive CD4+ T cells from PBMCs. The receptors were gathered from a young man in good health. Some clones in this sample may be carry-over from other donors' samples. Both conserved end residues are part of each CDR3. A D gene is named only where the DNA matches it firmly. Clone size is given for some rows only: seen once, a few or many times, or a class if the clone is expanded.

>.|.|TRBV6-5|TRBJ1-1
CASSSDRMNTEAFF
TGTGCCAGCAGCTCAGACAGAATGAACACTGAAGCTTTCTTT
>.|.|TRBV6-1|TRBJ2-2
CASSRTVANTGELFF
TGTGCCAGCAGTCGGACAGTCGCGAACACCGGGGAGCTGTTTTTT
>.|.|TRBV9|TRBJ1-5
CASTPHGTLSGSNQPQHF
TGTGCCAGCACCCCACACGGGACCCTGTCGGGGTCCAATCAGCCCCAGCATTTT
>.|TRBD2|TRBV18|TRBJ2-3
CASSPGTSGNTDTQYF
TGTGCCAGCTCACCCGGGACTAGCGGGAACACAGATACGCAGTATTTT
>.|.|TRBV2|TRBJ2-7
CASSEQGQLYEQYF
TGTGCCAGCAGTGAGCAAGGGCAGCTATACGAGCAGTACTTC
>.|.|TRBV6-6|TRBJ1-1
CASRRDGVTEAFF
TGTGCCAGCAGACGAGACGGGGTTACTGAAGCTTTCTTT
>once|TRBD2|TRBV5-1|TRBJ2-1
CASSVAGDPYNEQFF
TGCGCCAGCAGCGTAGCGGGAGACCCTTACAATGAGCAGTTCTTC
>.|TRBD2|TRBV4-1|TRBJ2-1
CASSQWTSGRKEQFF
TGCGCCAGCAGCCAATGGACTAGCGGGAGAAAGGAGCAGTTCTTC
>.|.|TRBV6-5|TRBJ1-1
CASSYEGPTEAFF
TGTGCCAGCAGTTACGAGGGACCCACTGAAGCTTTCTTT
>.|TRBD2|TRBV28|TRBJ2-7
CASSFNAGVGYEQYF
TGTGCCAGCAGTTTTAATGCGGGAGTGGGCTACGAGCAGTACTTC
>once|.|TRBV5-1|TRBJ2-6
CASSLVVGAGANVLTF
TGCGCCAGCAGCTTGGTGGTGGGGGCTGGGGCCAACGTCCTGACTTTC
>.|TRBD1|TRBV5-1|TRBJ1-2
CASSSGTGYNYGYTF
TGCGCCAGCAGCTCCGGGACAGGATATAACTATGGCTACACCTTC
>.|.|TRBV30|TRBJ1-5
CAWSVRGNQPQHF
TGTGCCTGGAGTGTTAGGGGAAATCAGCCCCAGCATTTT
>.|.|TRBV30|TRBJ2-2
CAWSVPLGRTRRANTGELFF
TGTGCCTGGAGTGTACCCCTAGGCCGCACGCGGCGGGCGAACACCGGGGAGCTGTTTTTT
>.|TRBD1|TRBV14|TRBJ1-5
CASSHVQGASQPQHF
TGTGCCAGCAGCCACGTTCAGGGGGCGAGCCAGCCCCAGCATTTT
>.|.|TRBV5-1|TRBJ1-4
CASSLSRGANEKLFF
TGCGCCAGCAGCTTGTCCAGAGGGGCTAATGAAAAACTGTTTTTT
>.|TRBD2|TRBV7-2|TRBJ2-2
CASSPWGTSGVGELFF
TGTGCCAGCAGCCCCTGGGGGACTAGCGGAGTCGGGGAGCTGTTTTTT
>.|TRBD2|TRBV7-3|TRBJ2-1
CASSLKGLGSTNEQFF
TGTGCCAGCAGCTTAAAGGGACTAGGGTCGACCAATGAGCAGTTCTTC
>once|.|TRBV25-1|TRBJ2-4
CASSDSLAKNIQYF
TGTGCCAGCAGTGACTCCCTGGCCAAAAACATTCAGTACTTC
>.|TRBD2|TRBV5-1|TRBJ2-5
CASSLALAGGRKTQYF
TGCGCCAGCAGCTTGGCACTAGCGGGAGGGCGGAAGACCCAGTACTTC
>.|TRBD2|TRBV5-1|TRBJ2-3
CASSLARTSGEITDTQYF
TGCGCCAGCAGCTTGGCCAGGACTAGCGGGGAAATCACAGATACGCAGTATTTT
>.|TRBD1|TRBV11-2|TRBJ2-5
CASSFGTGAQGETQYF
TGTGCCAGCAGCTTCGGGACAGGGGCCCAGGGAGAGACCCAGTACTTC
>.|TRBD1|TRBV19|TRBJ1-2
CASSTQGAPGSAGYTF
TGTGCCAGTAGTACACAGGGGGCACCAGGATCAGCGGGCTACACCTTC
>.|TRBD1|TRBV10-1|TRBJ2-3
CARKGTGKTEITTDTQYF
TGCGCCCGCAAAGGGACAGGGAAGACGGAAATCACAACAGATACGCAGTATTTT
>.|.|TRBV27|TRBJ2-1
CASSTHLWGYNEQFF
TGTGCCAGCAGTACACACCTTTGGGGGTACAATGAGCAGTTCTTC
>once|TRBD1|TRBV6-1|TRBJ2-5
CASSGQGVSEETQYF
TGTGCCAGCAGTGGTCAGGGGGTCTCGGAAGAGACCCAGTACTTC
>.|.|TRBV7-7|TRBJ1-5
CAPLLGESNQPQHF
TGTGCCCCCCTTTTGGGGGAAAGCAATCAGCCCCAGCATTTT
>.|TRBD2|TRBV18|TRBJ2-3
CASSPSGRDQAQYF
TGTGCCAGCTCACCAAGCGGGAGGGACCAGGCGCAGTATTTT
>.|.|TRBV19|TRBJ2-5
CASRGGGRETQYF
TGTGCCAGCCGGGGAGGGGGAAGGGAGACCCAGTACTTC
>.|TRBD2|TRBV7-3|TRBJ2-1
CASSQGTSGIDEQFF
TGTGCCAGCAGCCAAGGGACTAGCGGGATCGATGAGCAGTTCTTC
>.|TRBD2|TRBV7-2|TRBJ2-1
CASSLISSGRYNEQFF
TGTGCCAGCAGCTTAATTTCTAGCGGGAGGTACAATGAGCAGTTCTTC
>.|TRBD2|TRBV28|TRBJ2-3
CASSLNQAGRASTDTQYF
TGTGCCAGCAGTTTAAACCAGGCCGGGAGGGCCAGTACAGATACGCAGTATTTT
>.|.|TRBV27|TRBJ1-2
CASRASGGGGGTF
TGTGCCAGCAGAGCAAGCGGGGGAGGAGGGGGCACCTTC
>few|TRBD1|TRBV28|TRBJ1-5
CASSSGQGGQPQHF
TGTGCCAGCAGTTCCGGACAGGGCGGTCAGCCCCAGCATTTT
>once|.|TRBV5-1|TRBJ1-2
CASSQEGGDGYTF
TGCGCCAGCAGCCAGGAAGGGGGGGACGGCTACACCTTC
>.|TRBD1|TRBV28|TRBJ1-2
CASTNDRERGYGYTF
TGTGCCAGCACCAACGACAGGGAAAGAGGTTATGGCTACACCTTC
>.|.|TRBV30|TRBJ1-2
CALGQLPGRYYGYTF
TGTGCCCTGGGACAACTCCCCGGGCGGTACTATGGCTACACCTTC
>.|TRBD2|TRBV7-2|TRBJ2-1
CASSSAGGPRNEQFF
TGTGCCAGCAGCTCAGCGGGAGGGCCGAGGAATGAGCAGTTCTTC
>.|TRBD1|TRBV9|TRBJ2-7
CASSIAGTGLYEQYF
TGTGCCAGCAGCATCGCCGGGACAGGGCTTTACGAGCAGTACTTC
>.|.|TRBV5-1|TRBJ2-3
CASSGGARLRDTQYF
TGCGCCAGCAGCGGGGGGGCTAGACTCCGGGATACGCAGTATTTT
>.|.|TRBV7-8|TRBJ1-5
CASSLEGRDYQPQHF
TGTGCCAGCAGCTTAGAAGGCAGAGACTATCAGCCCCAGCATTTT
>.|.|TRBV5-1|TRBJ2-1
CASSLSLGAVYNEQFF
TGCGCCAGCAGCCTCTCTTTAGGGGCGGTGTACAATGAGCAGTTCTTC
>.|TRBD1|TRBV7-9|TRBJ1-1
CASSFGQGVTEAFF
TGTGCCAGCAGCTTCGGACAGGGCGTCACTGAAGCTTTCTTT
>.|TRBD2|TRBV19|TRBJ2-1
CASTRTSGRQSYNEQFF
TGTGCCAGTACCCGGACTAGCGGGAGGCAATCCTACAATGAGCAGTTCTTC
>.|.|TRBV19|TRBJ2-1
CASSMVAESNEQFF
TGTGCCAGTAGTATGGTGGCGGAGAGCAATGAGCAGTTCTTC
>.|.|TRBV7-2|TRBJ2-7
CASSLAGSSEQYF
TGTGCCAGCAGCTTAGCGGGCAGTTCGGAGCAGTACTTC
>.|.|TRBV7-2|TRBJ2-1
CASRGATVSYNEQFF
TGTGCCAGCAGGGGAGCCACAGTCTCCTACAATGAGCAGTTCTTC
>.|.|TRBV29-1|TRBJ1-1
CSVLRVIGTTEAFF
TGCAGCGTGCTCAGGGTTATCGGGACCACTGAAGCTTTCTTT
>.|TRBD1|TRBV28|TRBJ2-3
CASMRDRGLSNADTQYF
TGTGCCAGCATGCGGGACAGGGGACTCTCTAACGCAGATACGCAGTATTTT
>.|TRBD1|TRBV19|TRBJ2-6
CASSMRQGATGANVLTF
TGTGCCAGTAGTATGCGGCAGGGGGCGACAGGGGCCAACGTCCTGACTTTC
>.|.|TRBV10-2|TRBJ1-5
CASSEWTSNQPQHF
TGCGCCAGCAGTGAGTGGACCTCCAATCAGCCCCAGCATTTT
>.|TRBD2|TRBV2|TRBJ2-7
CASRTSGGGRVEQYF
TGTGCCAGCCGGACTAGCGGGGGTGGCCGGGTGGAGCAGTACTTC
>.|TRBD2|TRBV2|TRBJ2-2
CASSPDNSGSYGGELFF
TGTGCCAGCAGCCCAGACAATAGCGGGAGCTATGGCGGGGAGCTGTTTTTT
>.|TRBD2|TRBV15|TRBJ2-2
CATSRAAGGRTGELFF
TGTGCCACCAGCAGGGCGGCGGGAGGGAGGACCGGGGAGCTGTTTTTT